This T cell receptor (beta chain) was captured in a study of T cell repertoires in cytomegalovirus infection. Study-level information: Alongside well-studied HLA-B-restricted CMV epitopes, recently identified HLA-C-restricted CMV epitopes were also used. Public TCR beta signatures provided an indication of both CMV infection and a matching HLA type.

Study outcomes and limitations: It was HLA-C-restricted CMV-specific TCR beta clonotypes that dominated the response ex vivo.

On this clonotype itself: Its antigen is unidentified.

TCRdb reanalysed the reads using MiXCR and keeps one entry per CDR3 protein. The repertoire holds hundreds of thousands of distinct CDR3 sequences, with about 44% as singletons. This TCR was recovered from a human donor in good health (CMV status not recorded). Some clones in this sample may be carry-over from other donors' samples. The specimen comprised cultured PBMCs, sampled from culture after CMV antigen stimulation.

The chain's CDR3 is CASSPNPGDTGELFF. CDR3 bases: TGTGCCAGCAGCCCCAACCCGGGGGACACCGGGGAGCTGTTTTTT. This sequence joins TRBV7-2 and TRBJ2-2; possibly TRBD2 for D (6 bases). Germline V gives CDR1 SGHTA, CDR2 FQGNSA. Trimming removed 5 bases from V and 3 bases from J, with 13 bases in between. This CDR3 spans 15 amino acids.